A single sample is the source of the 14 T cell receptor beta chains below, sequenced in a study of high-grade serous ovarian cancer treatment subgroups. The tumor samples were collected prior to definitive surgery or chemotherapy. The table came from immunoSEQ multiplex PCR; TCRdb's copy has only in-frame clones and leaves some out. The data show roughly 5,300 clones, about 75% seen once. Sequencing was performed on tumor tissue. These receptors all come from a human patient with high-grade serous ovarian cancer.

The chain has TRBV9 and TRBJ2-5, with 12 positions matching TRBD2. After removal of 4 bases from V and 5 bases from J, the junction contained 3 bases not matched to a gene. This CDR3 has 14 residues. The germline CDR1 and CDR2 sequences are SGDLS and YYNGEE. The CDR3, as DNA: TGTGCCAGCAGCCCGGGGACTAGCGGGGAGACCCAGTACTTC. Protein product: CASSPGTSGETQYF.

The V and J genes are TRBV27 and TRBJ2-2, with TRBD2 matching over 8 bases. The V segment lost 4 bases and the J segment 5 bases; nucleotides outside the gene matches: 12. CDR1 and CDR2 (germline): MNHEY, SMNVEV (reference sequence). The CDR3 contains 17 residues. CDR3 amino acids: CASSYTSGPGGTGELFF. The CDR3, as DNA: TGTGCCAGCAGTTATACGTCGGGGCCGGGGGGGACCGGGGAGCTGTTTTTT.

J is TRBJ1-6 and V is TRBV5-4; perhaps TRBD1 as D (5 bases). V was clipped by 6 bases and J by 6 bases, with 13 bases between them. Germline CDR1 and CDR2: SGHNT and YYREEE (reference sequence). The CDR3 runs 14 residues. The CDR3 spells CASKEGISNSPLHF. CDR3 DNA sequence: TGTGCCAGCAAGGAGGGGATAAGTAATTCACCCCTCCACTTT.

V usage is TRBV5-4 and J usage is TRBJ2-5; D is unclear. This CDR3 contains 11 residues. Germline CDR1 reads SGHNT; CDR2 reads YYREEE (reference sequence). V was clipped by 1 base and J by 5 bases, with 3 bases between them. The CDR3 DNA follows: TGTGCCAGCAGCTTGCGGGAGACCCAGTACTTC. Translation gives CASSLRETQYF.

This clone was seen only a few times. CDR3 DNA: TGTGCCAGCAGTGGACGGTACAATCAGCCCCAGCATTTT. It encodes CASSGRYNQPQHF. V and J are TRBV28 and TRBJ1-5; no reliable D call. Germline V gene data show CDR1 as MDHEN and CDR2 as SYDVKM. The CDR3 totals 13 residues. V lost 5 bases, J lost 3 bases, and 8 bases lay in between.

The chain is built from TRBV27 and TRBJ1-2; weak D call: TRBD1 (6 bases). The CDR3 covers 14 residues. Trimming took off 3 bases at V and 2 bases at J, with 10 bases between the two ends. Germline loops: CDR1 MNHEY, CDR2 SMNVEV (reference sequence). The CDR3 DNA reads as TGTGCCAGCAGTTTTCTAGGGGGGAACTATGGCTACACCTTC. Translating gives CASSFLGGNYGYTF.

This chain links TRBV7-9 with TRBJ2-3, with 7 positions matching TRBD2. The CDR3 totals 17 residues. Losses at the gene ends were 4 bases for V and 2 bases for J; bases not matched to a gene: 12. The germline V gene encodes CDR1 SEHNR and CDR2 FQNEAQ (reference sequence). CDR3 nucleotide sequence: TGTGCCAGCAGCTCGACCCCAGCGGGGCGACCCACAGATACGCAGTATTTT. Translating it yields CASSSTPAGRPTDTQYF. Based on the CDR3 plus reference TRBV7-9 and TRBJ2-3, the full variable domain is DTGVSQNPRHKITKRGQNVTFRCDPISEHNRLYWYRQTLGQGPEFLTYFQNEAQLEKSRLLSDRFSAERPKGSFSTLEIQRTEQGDSAMYLCASSSTPAGRPTDTQYFGPGTRLTVL.

CDR3 protein: CSVDLAGSGNTIYF. CDR3 DNA sequence: TGCAGCGTTGATCTGGCGGGCTCTGGAAACACCATATATTTT. V is TRBV29-1 and J is TRBJ1-3, with D uncertain. Germline lookup yields CDR1 SQVTM and CDR2 ANQGSEA. Trimming shortened V by 3 bases and J by 0 bases, and 9 bases separated the two germline ends. The CDR3 totals 14 residues.

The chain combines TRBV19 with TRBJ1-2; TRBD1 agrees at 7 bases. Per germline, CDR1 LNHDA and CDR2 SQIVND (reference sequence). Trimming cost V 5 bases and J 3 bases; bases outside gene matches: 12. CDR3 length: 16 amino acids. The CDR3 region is CASSPLVQGVDYGYTF. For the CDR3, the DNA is TGTGCCAGTAGTCCCCTGGTGCAGGGGGTCGACTATGGCTACACCTTC.

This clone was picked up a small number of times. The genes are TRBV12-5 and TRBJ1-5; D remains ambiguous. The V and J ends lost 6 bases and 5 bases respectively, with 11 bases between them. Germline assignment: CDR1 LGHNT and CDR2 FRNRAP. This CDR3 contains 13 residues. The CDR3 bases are TGTGCTAGTGGCCAAAATATACATCAGCCCCAGCATTTT. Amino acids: CASGQNIHQPQHF.

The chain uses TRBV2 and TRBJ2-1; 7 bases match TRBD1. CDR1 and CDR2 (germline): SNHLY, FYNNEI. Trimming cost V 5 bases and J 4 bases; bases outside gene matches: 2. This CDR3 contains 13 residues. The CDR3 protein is CASSSQGYNEQFF. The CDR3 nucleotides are TGTGCCAGCAGTTCACAGGGGTACAATGAGCAGTTCTTC.

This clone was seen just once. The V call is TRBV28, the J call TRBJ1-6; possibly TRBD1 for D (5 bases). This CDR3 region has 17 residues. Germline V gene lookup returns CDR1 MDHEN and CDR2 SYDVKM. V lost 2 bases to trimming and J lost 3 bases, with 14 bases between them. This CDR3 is CASSLIAGGIYNSPLHF. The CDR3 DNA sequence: TGTGCCAGCAGTTTAATCGCGGGGGGGATCTATAATTCACCCCTCCACTTT.

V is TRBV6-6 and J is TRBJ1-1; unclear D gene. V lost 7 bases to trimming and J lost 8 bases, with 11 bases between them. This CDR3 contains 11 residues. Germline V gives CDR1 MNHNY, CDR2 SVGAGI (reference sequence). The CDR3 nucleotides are TGTGCCAGCACCGAGGACCCCGAAGCTTTCTTT. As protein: CASTEDPEAFF.

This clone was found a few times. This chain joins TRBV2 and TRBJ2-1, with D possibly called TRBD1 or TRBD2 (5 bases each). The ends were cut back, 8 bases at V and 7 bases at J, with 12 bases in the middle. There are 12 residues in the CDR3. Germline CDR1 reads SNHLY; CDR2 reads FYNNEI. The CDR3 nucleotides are TGTGCCAGCGGCGCGTGGGGGAATGAGCAGTTCTTC. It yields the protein CASGAWGNEQFF.